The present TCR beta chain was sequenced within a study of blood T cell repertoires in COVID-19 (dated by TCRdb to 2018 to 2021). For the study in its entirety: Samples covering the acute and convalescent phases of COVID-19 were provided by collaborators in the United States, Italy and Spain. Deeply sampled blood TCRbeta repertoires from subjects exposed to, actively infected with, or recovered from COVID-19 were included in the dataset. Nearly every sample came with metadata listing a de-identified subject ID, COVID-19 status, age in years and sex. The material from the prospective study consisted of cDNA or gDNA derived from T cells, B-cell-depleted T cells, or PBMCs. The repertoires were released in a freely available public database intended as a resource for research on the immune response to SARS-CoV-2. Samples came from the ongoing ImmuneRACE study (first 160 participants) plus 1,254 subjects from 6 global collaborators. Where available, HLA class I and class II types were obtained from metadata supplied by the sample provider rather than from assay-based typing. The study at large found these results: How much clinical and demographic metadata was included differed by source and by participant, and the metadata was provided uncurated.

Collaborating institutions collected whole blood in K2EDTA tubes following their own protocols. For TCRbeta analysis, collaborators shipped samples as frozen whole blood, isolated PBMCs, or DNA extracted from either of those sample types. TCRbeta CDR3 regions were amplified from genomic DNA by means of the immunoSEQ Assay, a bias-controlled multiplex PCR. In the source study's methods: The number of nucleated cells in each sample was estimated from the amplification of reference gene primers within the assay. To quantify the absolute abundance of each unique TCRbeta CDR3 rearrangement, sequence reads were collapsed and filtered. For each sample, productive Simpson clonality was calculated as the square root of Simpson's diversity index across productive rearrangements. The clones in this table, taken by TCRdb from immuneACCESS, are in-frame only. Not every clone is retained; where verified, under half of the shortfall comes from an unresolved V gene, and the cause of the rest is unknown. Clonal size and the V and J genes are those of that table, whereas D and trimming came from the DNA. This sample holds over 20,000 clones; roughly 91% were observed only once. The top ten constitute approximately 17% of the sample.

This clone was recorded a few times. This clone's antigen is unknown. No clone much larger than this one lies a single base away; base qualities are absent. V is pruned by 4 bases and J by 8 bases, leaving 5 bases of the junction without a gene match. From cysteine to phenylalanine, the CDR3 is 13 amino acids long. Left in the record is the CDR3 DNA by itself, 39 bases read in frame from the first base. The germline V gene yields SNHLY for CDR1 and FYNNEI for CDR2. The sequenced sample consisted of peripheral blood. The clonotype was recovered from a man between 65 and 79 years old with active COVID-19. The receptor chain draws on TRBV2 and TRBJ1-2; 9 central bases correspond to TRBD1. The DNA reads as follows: TGTGCCAGCAGTGTCGGGACAGGGACCGGCTACACCTTC. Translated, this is CASSVGTGTGYTF. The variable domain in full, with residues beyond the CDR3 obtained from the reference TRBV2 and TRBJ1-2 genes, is EPEVTQTPSHQVTQMGQEVILRCVPISNHLYFYWYRQILGQKVEFLVSFYNNEISEKSEIFDDQFSVERPDGSNFTLKIRSTKLEDSAMYFCASSVGTGTGYTFGSGTRLTVV.